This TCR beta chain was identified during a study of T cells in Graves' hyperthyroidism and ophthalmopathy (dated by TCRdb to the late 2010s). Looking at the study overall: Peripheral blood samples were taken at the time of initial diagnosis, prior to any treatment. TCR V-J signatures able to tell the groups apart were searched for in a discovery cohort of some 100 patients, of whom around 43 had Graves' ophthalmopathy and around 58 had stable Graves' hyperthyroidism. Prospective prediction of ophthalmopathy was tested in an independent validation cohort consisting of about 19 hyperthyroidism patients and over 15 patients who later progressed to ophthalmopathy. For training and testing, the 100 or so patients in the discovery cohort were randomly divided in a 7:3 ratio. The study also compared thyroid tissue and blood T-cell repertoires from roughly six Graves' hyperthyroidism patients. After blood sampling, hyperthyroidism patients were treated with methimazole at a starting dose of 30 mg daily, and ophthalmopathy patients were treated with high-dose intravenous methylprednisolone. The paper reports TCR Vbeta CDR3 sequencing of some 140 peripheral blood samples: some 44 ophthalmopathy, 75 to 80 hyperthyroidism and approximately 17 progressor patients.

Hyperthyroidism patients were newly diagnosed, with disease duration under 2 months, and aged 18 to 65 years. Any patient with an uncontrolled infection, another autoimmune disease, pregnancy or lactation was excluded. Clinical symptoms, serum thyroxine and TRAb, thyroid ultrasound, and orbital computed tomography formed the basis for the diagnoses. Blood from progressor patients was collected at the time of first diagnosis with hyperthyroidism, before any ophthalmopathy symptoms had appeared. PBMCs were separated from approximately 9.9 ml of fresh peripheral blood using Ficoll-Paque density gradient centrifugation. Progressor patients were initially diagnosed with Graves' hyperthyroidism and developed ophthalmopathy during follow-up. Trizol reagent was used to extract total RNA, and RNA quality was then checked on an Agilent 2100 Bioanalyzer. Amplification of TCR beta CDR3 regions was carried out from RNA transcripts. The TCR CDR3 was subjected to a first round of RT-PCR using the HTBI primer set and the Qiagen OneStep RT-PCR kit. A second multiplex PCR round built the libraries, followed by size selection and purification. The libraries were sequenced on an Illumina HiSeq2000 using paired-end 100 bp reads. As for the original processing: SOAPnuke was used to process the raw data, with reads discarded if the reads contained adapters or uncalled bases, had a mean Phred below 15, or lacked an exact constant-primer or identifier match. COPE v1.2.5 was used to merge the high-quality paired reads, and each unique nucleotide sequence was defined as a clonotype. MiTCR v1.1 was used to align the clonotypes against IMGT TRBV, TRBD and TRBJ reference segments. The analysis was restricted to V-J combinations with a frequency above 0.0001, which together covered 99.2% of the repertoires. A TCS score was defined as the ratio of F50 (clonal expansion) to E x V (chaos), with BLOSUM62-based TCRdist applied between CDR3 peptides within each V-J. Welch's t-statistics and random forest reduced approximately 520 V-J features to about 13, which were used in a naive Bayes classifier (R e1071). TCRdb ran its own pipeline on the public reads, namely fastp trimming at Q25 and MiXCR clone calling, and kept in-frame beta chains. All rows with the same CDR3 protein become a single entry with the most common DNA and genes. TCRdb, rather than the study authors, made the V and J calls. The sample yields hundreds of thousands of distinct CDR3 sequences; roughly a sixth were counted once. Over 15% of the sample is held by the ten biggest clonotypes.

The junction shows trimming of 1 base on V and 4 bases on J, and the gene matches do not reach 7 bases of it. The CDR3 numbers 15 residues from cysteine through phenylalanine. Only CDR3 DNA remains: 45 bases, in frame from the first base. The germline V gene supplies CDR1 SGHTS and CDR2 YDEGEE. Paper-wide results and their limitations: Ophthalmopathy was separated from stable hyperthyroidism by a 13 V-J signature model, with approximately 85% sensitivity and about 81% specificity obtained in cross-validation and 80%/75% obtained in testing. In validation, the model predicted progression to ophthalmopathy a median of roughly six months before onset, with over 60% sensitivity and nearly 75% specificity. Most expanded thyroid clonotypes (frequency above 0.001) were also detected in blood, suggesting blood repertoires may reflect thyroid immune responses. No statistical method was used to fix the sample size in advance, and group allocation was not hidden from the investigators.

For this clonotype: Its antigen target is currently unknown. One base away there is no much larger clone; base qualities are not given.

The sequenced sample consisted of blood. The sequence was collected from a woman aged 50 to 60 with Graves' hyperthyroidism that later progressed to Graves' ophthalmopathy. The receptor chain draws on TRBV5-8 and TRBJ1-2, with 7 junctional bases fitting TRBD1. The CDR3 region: CASSLPQGYGYGYTF. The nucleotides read TGTGCCAGCAGCTTGCCACAGGGGTATGGCTATGGCTACACCTTC.